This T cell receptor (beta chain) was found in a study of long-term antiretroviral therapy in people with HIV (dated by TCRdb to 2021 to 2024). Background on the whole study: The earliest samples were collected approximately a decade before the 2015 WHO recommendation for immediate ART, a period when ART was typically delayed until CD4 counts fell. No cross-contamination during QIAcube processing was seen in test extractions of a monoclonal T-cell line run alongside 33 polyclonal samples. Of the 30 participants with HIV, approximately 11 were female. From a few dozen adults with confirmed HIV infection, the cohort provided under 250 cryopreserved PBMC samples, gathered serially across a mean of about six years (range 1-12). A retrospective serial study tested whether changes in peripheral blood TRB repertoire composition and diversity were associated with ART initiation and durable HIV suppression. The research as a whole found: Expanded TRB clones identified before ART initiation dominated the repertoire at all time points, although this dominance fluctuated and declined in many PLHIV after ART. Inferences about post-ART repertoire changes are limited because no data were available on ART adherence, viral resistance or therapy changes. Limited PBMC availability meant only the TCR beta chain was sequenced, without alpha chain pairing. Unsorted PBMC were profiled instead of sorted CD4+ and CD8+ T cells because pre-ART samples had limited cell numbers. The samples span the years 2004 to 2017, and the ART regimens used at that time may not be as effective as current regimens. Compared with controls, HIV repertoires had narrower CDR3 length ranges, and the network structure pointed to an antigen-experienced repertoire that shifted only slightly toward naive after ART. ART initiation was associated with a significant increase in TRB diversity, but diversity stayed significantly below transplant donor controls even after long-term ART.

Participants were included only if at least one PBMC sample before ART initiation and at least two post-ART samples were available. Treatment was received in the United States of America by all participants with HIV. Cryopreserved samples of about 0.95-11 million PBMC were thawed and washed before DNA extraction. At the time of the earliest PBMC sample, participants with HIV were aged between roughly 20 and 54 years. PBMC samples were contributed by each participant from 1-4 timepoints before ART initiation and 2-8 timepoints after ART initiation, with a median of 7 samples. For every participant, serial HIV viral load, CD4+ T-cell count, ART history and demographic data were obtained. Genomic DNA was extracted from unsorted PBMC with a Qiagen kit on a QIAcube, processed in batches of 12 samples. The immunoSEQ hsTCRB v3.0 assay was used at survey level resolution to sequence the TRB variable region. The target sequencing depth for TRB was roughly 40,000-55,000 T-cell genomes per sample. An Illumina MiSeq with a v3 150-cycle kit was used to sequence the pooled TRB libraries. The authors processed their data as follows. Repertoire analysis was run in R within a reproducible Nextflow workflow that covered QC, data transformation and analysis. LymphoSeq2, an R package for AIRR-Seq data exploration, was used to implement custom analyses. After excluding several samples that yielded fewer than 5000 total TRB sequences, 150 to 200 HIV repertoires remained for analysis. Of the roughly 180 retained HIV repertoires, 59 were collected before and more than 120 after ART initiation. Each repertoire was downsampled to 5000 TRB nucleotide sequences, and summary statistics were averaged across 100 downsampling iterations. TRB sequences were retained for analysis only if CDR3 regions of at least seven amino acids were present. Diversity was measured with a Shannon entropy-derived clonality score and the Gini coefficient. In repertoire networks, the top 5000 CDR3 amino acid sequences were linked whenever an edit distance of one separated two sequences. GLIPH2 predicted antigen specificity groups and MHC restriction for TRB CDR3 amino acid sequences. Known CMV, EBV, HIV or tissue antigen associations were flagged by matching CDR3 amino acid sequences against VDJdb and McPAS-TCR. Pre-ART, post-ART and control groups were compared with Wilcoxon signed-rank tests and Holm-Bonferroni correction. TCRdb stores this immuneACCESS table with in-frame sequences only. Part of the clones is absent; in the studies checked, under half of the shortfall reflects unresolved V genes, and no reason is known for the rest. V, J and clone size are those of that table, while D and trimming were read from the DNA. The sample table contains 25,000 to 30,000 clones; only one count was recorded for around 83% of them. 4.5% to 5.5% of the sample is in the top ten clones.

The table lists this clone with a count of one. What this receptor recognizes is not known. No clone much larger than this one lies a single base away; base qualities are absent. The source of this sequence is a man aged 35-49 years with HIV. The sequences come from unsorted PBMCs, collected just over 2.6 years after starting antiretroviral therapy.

The CDR3 region has the sequence CASSLAGEVEQFF. The DNA sequence is TGTGCCAGCAGCTTAGCGGGAGAGGTTGAGCAGTTCTTC. The sequence joins TRBV11-3 to TRBJ2-1, and the D gene may be TRBD2, 6 bases matching. CDR1 and CDR2, looked up from the germline V gene, are SGHNT and YENEEA. The CDR3 runs 13 residues from the cysteine to the phenylalanine. Only CDR3 DNA is held: 39 bases, read in frame from base 1. V sheds 1 base and J sheds 9 bases, leaving 10 bases between their ends.